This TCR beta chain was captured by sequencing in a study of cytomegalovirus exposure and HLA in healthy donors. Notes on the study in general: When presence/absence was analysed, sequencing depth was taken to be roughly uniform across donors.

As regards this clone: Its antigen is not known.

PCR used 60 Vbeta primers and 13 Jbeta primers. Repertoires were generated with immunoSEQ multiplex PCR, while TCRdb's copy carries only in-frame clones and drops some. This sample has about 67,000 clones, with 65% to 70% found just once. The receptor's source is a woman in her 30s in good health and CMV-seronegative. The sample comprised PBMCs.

The CDR3 is CASSFSGGGNYGYTF. The CDR3 DNA follows: TGTGCCAGCAGCTTTAGCGGCGGTGGGAACTATGGCTACACCTTC. V gene TRBV9 combines with J gene TRBJ1-2; D remains ambiguous. The CDR3 is 15 residues long. The germline CDR1 and CDR2 sequences are SGDLS and YYNGEE. V lost 4 bases and J lost 2, with 15 bases in between. Full variable domain (rest looked up from reference TRBV9 and TRBJ1-2): DSGVTQTPKHLITATGQRVTLRCSPRSGDLSVYWYQQSLDQGLQFLIQYYNGEERAKGNILERFSAQQFPDLHSELNLSSLELGDSALYFCASSFSGGGNYGYTFGSGTRLTVV.